This T cell receptor (beta chain) appears in the sequencing data of a study of CD8 T cells in ankylosing spondylitis (dated by TCRdb to 2017 to 2019). At the level of the whole study: The study set out to find disease-linked TCR variants by profiling T cell receptor beta repertoires in ankylosing spondylitis patients and healthy donors. Samples of peripheral blood were taken, and for ankylosing spondylitis patients, synovial fluid was collected as well. In total, the full study cohort was made up of approximately 99 healthy donors and approximately 27 ankylosing spondylitis patients.

V is clipped by 7 bases and J by 3 bases, and the sequence between their germline boundaries is 17 bases long. The CDR1 and CDR2 encoded by the germline V gene are KGHDR and SFDVKD. Measured from the cysteine to the phenylalanine, the CDR3 is 15 residues long. CDR3 DNA is the only sequence kept; it has 45 bases, read in frame from the first base. Reads for this sample came from an Illumina HiSeq 2500. Quantitative 5'-RACE with molecular barcodes was the method used to prepare the TCR beta libraries. The study's processing was this. A new computational method based on a probabilistic model of VDJ rearrangement was used to identify disease-linked TCR variants. TCRdb reran the public reads through fastp at Q25 and MiXCR, keeping productive beta chains. One record per CDR3 amino acid sequence lists the most common genes and DNA. In this record, the V and J calls reflect TCRdb's handling and not the investigators' own analysis. The sample records 150,000 to 200,000 distinct CDR3 sequences, about 18% of which are singletons. The top ten hold under 9% of the sample.

Study-wide findings and limitations: Some motif variants had previously been reported in the synovial fluid and blood of reactive arthritis patients, which suggests shared mechanisms of disease initiation. A TCR beta motif made up of eight or nine highly homologous amino acid variants appeared to be characteristic of blood from ankylosing spondylitis patients. According to the report, matched synovial fluid samples from ankylosing spondylitis patients were significantly enriched for the disease-linked clones. The disease-linked clones showed a CD8+ phenotype and occurred at relatively low frequencies in peripheral blood.

There are a few counts of this clonotype. What antigen it recognizes has not been identified. The sample holds no much larger clone one base away, and base qualities are not on file. Sample: blood, either unsorted or a sorted T cell fraction (not recorded which). The chain is encoded by TRBV24-1 joined to TRBJ1-1; the D gene is perhaps TRBD1, from 6 matching bases. The sequence derives from a male donor with ankylosing spondylitis or in good health (not recorded which). The CDR3 loop reads CATRGTPPEDTEAFF. The bases are TGTGCCACCAGAGGGACACCACCCGAGGACACTGAAGCTTTCTTT.